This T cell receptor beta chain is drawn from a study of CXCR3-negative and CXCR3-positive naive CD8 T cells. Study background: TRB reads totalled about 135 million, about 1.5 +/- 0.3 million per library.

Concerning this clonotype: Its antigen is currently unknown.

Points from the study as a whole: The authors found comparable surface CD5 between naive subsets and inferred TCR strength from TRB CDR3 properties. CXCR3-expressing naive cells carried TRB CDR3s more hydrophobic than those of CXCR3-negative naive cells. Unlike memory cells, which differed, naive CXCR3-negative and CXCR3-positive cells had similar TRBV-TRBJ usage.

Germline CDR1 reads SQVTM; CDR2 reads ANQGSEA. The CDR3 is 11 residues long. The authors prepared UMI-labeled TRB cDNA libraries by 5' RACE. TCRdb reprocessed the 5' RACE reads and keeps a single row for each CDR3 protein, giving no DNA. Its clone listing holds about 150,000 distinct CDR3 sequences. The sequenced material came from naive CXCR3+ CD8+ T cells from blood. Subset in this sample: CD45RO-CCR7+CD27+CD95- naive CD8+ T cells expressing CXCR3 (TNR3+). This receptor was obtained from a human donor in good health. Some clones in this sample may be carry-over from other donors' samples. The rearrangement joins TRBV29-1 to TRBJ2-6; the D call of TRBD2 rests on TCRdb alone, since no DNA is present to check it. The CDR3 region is CSFSRANVLTF.